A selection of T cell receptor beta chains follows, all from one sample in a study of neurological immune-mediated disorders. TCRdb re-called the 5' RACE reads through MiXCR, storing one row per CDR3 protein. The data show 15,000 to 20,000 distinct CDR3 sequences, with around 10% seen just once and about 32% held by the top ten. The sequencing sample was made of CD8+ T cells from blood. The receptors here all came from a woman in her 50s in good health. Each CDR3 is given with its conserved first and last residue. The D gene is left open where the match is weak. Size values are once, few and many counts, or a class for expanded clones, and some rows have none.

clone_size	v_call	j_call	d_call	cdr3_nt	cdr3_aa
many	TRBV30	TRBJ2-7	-	TGTGCCTGGAACAGTCCGCTAGACTACGAGCAGTACTTC	CAWNSPLDYEQYF
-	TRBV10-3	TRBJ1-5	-	TGTGCCATCAGTGAGGGGTTCGGGGGGGCTCAGCCCCAGCATTTT	CAISEGFGGAQPQHF
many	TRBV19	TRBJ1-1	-	TGTGCCAGTAGTACCTTGCAGGGATACACTGAAGCTTTCTTT	CASSTLQGYTEAFF
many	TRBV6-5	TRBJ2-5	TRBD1	TGTGCCAGCAGCGAAACAGGGGGGGAGACCCAGTACTTC	CASSETGGETQYF
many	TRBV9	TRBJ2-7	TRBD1	TGTGCCAGCAGCCGGGACAGGGGGACCTACGAGCAGTACTTC	CASSRDRGTYEQYF
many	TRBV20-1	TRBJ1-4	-	TGCAGTGCTATTGATGAAAAACTGTTTTTT	CSAIDEKLFF
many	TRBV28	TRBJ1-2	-	TGTGCCAGCAGTTTACTCCAGGACTGGAGCTATGGCTACACCTTC	CASSLLQDWSYGYTF
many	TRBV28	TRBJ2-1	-	TGTGCCAGCAGTTTAGGGCTTAGTTTGGATGAGCAGTTCTTC	CASSLGLSLDEQFF
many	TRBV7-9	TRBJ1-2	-	TGTGCCAGCAGCTTAAGTTCCGGGGATGGCTACACCTTC	CASSLSSGDGYTF
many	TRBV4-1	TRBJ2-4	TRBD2	TGCGCCAGCAGCCAGCCCGGGGAGGGGAGAAACATTCAGTACTTC	CASSQPGEGRNIQYF
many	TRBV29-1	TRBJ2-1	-	TGCAGCGTTGAAGGGAGTAAGGATCGCTCCTACAATGAGCAGTTCTTC	CSVEGSKDRSYNEQFF
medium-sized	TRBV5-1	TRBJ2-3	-	TGCGCCAGCAGCTCCGAGGGTCACCCGGGATCAGATACGCAGTATTTT	CASSSEGHPGSDTQYF
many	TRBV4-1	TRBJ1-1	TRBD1	TGCGCCAGCAGCATAACGGGACAGACTCTGAACACTGAAGCTTTCTTT	CASSITGQTLNTEAFF
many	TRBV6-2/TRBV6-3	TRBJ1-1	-	TGTGCCAGCAGTTACTCTGGGTATTATCCCCAAGCTTTCTTT	CASSYSGYYPQAFF
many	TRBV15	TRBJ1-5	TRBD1	TGTGCCACCAGCAGAGCAACGACAGGGCACCGCGGAGCCCAGCATTTT	CATSRATTGHRGAQHF
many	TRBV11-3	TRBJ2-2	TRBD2	TGTGCCAGCAGGGGAGGACTAGCGGAGGATTTGGCGAACACCGGGGAGCTGTTTTTT	CASRGGLAEDLANTGELFF
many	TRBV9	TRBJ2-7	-	TGTGCCAGCAGCTCCCGGGCCGTCAGCGACGAGCAGTACTTC	CASSSRAVSDEQYF
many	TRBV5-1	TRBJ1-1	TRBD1	TGCGCCAGCAGCGTGGCGAGGGGGCGCAAGGGCACTGAAGCTTTCTTT	CASSVARGRKGTEAFF
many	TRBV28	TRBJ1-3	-	TGTGCCAGCAGTTGGTTGAACTCTGGAAACACCATATATTTT	CASSWLNSGNTIYF
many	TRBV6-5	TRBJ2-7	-	TGTGCCAGCAGTTACCGCAATTGGGGGACCTACGAGCAGTACTTC	CASSYRNWGTYEQYF
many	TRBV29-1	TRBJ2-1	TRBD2	TGCAGCGTTGAAGATGTGGGGACTAGCGGGTTGGATGAGCAGTTCTTC	CSVEDVGTSGLDEQFF
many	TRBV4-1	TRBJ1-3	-	TGCGCCAGCAGCCAAGGGCGACGGAACAGCTCTGGAAACACCATATATTTT	CASSQGRRNSSGNTIYF
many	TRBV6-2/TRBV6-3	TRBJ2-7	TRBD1	TGTGCCAGCAGTTACTCGATAAAGACCGGGACAGGGGACCCCTACGAGCAGTACTTC	CASSYSIKTGTGDPYEQYF
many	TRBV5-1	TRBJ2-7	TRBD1	TGCGCCAGCAGCTTGGTTGGTGGGACAGGGGCTATCTACGAGCAGTACTTC	CASSLVGGTGAIYEQYF
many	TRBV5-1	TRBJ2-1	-	TGCGCCAGCAGCTTGCTCGCGAGTCGACAAGACAATGAGCAGTTCTTC	CASSLLASRQDNEQFF
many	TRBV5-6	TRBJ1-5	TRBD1	TGTGCCAGCAGCCTCCGGGACAGGGGCAGGTTGCAGCCCCAGCATTTT	CASSLRDRGRLQPQHF
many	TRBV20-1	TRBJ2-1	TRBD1	TGCAGTGCTGAACAGGGGATTGAGCAGTTCTTC	CSAEQGIEQFF
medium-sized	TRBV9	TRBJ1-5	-	TGTGCCAGCAGCCCTCCCCCGGGAGGAGGGCCCGCCAGCAATCAGCCCCAGCATTTT	CASSPPPGGGPASNQPQHF
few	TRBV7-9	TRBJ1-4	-	TGTGCCAGCGCCCCGCCGGTTAATGAAAAACTGTTTTTT	CASAPPVNEKLFF
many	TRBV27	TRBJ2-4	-	TGTGCCAGCAGTCCGGGTGAGGAAGTTCAGTACTTC	CASSPGEEVQYF
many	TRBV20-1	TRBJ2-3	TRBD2	TGCAGTGGTGGTAGCGGGGGCCCCTTCACAGATACGCAGTATTTT	CSGGSGGPFTDTQYF
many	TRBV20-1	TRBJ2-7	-	TGCAGTGCTAGAGGACACGACTACGAGCAGTACTTC	CSARGHDYEQYF
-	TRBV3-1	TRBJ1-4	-	TGTGCCAGCAGCCAAGACGGTGGACGGGGAAGAAAACTGTTTTTT	CASSQDGGRGRKLFF
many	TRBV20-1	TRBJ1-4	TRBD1	TGCAGTGCCAGTCCCGGGACAGGGGTCGAACTGTTTTTT	CSASPGTGVELFF
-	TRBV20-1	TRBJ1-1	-	TGCAGTGCTAGGCAGACCCACGAAGCTTTCTTT	CSARQTHEAFF
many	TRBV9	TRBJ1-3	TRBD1	TGTGCCAGCAGCCCGCGGACAGGCGGCTCTGGAAACACCATATATTTT	CASSPRTGGSGNTIYF
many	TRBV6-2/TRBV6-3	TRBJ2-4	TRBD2	TGTGCCAGCACCGGTTTGGCGGGGGAGTCCAAAAACATTCAGTACTTC	CASTGLAGESKNIQYF
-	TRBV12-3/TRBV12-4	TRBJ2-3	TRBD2	TGTGCCAGCACCCGGGGGGACACAGATACGCAGTATTTT	CASTRGDTDTQYF
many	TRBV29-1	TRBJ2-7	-	TGCAGCATCCGGGACCGCTACTACGAGCAGTACTTC	CSIRDRYYEQYF
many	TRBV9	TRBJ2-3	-	TGTGCCAGCAGCGTAAGGGCCGGAGAGGGCACAGATACGCAGTATTTT	CASSVRAGEGTDTQYF
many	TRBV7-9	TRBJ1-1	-	TGTGCCAGCAGCTCCGGGACCCTCACTGAAGCTTTCTTT	CASSSGTLTEAFF
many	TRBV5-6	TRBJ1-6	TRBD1	TGTGCCAGCAGCGACCCCAGGGACAGGGGTGGTTCACCCCTCCACTTT	CASSDPRDRGGSPLHF
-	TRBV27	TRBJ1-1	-	TGTGCCAGCAGTCCTCGGATGAACACTGAAGCTTTCTTT	CASSPRMNTEAFF
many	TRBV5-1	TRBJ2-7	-	TGCGCCAGCAGCTTGGAGGTAGCCGGATCCTACGAGCAGTACTTC	CASSLEVAGSYEQYF
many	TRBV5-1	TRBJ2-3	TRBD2	TGCGCCAGCAGCTTGGGCCCAGCGGGAGGACCAGATACGCAGTATTTT	CASSLGPAGGPDTQYF
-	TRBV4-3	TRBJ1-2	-	TGCGCCAGCAGCCAAGAGACAGCTCGCCTGGCTGGCTACACCTTC	CASSQETARLAGYTF